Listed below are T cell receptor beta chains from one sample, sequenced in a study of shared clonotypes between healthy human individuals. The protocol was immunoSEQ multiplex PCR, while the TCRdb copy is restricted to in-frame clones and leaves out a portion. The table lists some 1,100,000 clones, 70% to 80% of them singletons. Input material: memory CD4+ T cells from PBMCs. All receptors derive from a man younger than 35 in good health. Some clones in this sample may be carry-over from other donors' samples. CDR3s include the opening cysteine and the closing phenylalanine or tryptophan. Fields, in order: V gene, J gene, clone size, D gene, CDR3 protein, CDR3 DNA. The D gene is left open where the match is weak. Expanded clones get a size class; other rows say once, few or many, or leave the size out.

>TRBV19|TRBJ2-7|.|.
CASSPRDNSYEQYF
TGTGCCAGTAGTCCCCGGGACAACTCCTACGAGCAGTACTTC
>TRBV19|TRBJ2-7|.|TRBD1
CASSIANRGSYEQYF
TGTGCCAGTAGTATAGCAAACAGGGGCTCCTACGAGCAGTACTTC
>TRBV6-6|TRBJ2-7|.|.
CASSYGQGRNEQYF
TGTGCCAGCAGTTACGGGCAGGGCCGGAACGAGCAGTACTTC
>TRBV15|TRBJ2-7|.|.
CATSLGGYEQYF
TGTGCCACCAGCCTGGGGGGCTACGAGCAGTACTTC
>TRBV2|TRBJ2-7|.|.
CASHRGQSSGEQYF
TGTGCCAGCCATCGTGGGCAGTCTTCGGGTGAGCAGTACTTC
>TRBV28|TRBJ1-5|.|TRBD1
CASSFGQGSHSNQPQHF
TGTGCCAGCAGTTTCGGACAGGGGAGCCATAGCAATCAGCCCCAGCATTTT
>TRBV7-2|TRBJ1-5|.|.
CASSLAGGLNQPQHF
TGTGCCAGCAGCTTAGCTGGGGGGCTCAATCAGCCCCAGCATTTT
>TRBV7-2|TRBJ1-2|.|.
CASSLVNAYGYTF
TGTGCCAGCAGCTTAGTCAATGCGTATGGCTACACCTTC
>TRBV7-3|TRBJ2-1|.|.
CASSPSLGGSYNEQFF
TGTGCCAGCAGCCCCTCTTTGGGCGGATCCTACAATGAGCAGTTCTTC
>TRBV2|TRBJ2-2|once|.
CASIQGSYTGELFF
TGTGCCAGCATTCAGGGGAGCTACACCGGGGAGCTGTTTTTT
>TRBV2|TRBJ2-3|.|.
CASSSQPADTQYF
TGTGCCAGCAGTTCTCAACCGGCAGATACGCAGTATTTT
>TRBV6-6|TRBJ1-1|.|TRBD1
CASSYGQGGTEAFF
TGTGCCAGCAGTTACGGGCAGGGGGGGACTGAAGCTTTCTTT
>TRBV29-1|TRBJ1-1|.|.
CSGRKSGFGTEAFF
TGCAGCGGCAGGAAATCAGGGTTCGGCACTGAAGCTTTCTTT
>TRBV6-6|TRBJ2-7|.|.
CASSYSPSLAYEQYF
TGTGCCAGCAGTTACTCGCCCAGCCTGGCCTACGAGCAGTACTTC
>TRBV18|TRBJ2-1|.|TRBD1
CASSTTQGENEQFF
TGTGCCAGCTCTACCACGCAGGGGGAAAATGAGCAGTTCTTC
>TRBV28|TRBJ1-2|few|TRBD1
CASSRRGYGYTF
TGTGCCAGCAGCCGCAGGGGGTATGGCTACACCTTC
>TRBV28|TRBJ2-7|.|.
CASSLLGPSSYEQYF
TGTGCCAGCAGTTTGCTAGGCCCATCCTCCTACGAGCAGTACTTC
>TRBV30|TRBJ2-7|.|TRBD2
CALEPSGRAWQYF
TGTGCCCTAGAACCTAGCGGGAGGGCCTGGCAGTACTTC
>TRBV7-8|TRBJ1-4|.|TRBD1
CASSNRQGRLFF
TGTGCCAGCAGCAATCGACAGGGGAGACTGTTTTTT
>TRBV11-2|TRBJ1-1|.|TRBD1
CAGSLLDRTGAFF
TGTGCCGGCAGCTTACTGGACAGGACTGGAGCTTTCTTT
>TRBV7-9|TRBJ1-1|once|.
CASRAEPGAGAFF
TGTGCCAGCAGGGCGGAACCCGGCGCGGGGGCTTTCTTT
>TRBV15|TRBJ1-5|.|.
CATSRGQLYSNQPQHF
TGTGCCACCAGCAGAGGGCAATTGTATAGCAATCAGCCCCAGCATTTT
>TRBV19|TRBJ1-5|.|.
CASRLRGQGGRNNQPQHF
TGTGCCAGTAGGTTACGTGGTCAGGGTGGACGAAACAATCAGCCCCAGCATTTT
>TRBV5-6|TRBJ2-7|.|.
CASSLLGYSYEQYF
TGTGCCAGCAGCTTGTTGGGTTATTCCTACGAGCAGTACTTC
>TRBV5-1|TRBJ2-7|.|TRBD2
CASSPIPGLADEQYF
TGCGCCAGCAGCCCAATTCCGGGACTAGCGGACGAGCAGTACTTC
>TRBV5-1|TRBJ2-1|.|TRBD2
CASSGTLAGGNEQFF
TGCGCCAGCAGCGGAACACTAGCGGGAGGGAATGAGCAGTTCTTC
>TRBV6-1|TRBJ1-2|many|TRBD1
CASRRQGGIYGYTF
TGTGCCAGCAGACGACAGGGCGGGATCTATGGCTACACCTTC
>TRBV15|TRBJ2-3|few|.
CATSRAGGADTQYF
TGTGCCACCAGCAGAGCGGGGGGCGCAGATACGCAGTATTTT
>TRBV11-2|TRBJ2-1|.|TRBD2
CASRNRAGGVDEQFF
TGTGCCAGCAGAAATAGGGCGGGAGGGGTCGATGAGCAGTTCTTC
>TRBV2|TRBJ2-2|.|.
CASSEGGANTGELFF
TGTGCCAGCAGTGAAGGCGGGGCAAACACCGGGGAGCTGTTTTTT
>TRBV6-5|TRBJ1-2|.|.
CASTLSWQGHYGYTF
TGTGCCAGCACCCTCTCGTGGCAGGGCCATTATGGCTACACCTTC
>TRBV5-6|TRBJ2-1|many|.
CASSPTYLRNEQFF
TGTGCCAGCAGCCCTACTTATTTGAGAAATGAGCAGTTCTTC
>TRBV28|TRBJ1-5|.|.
CASSLERGQPQHF
TGTGCCAGCAGTTTAGAGAGGGGTCAGCCCCAGCATTTT
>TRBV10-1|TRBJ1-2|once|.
CASSARQGPISGYTF
TGCGCCAGCAGTGCAAGGCAGGGGCCCATCTCGGGCTACACCTTC
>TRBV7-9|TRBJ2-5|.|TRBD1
CASSVRQGWETQYF
TGTGCCAGCAGCGTACGACAGGGATGGGAGACCCAGTACTTC
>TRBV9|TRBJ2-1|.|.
CASSAGTEAYNEQFF
TGTGCCAGCAGCGCTGGGACGGAGGCCTACAATGAGCAGTTCTTC
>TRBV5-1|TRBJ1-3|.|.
CASSLEANPGDTIYF
TGCGCCAGCAGCCTGGAGGCCAACCCTGGGGACACCATATATTTT
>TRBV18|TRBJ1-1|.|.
CASSPSGGGTFF
TGTGCCAGCTCACCATCGGGCGGGGGGACTTTCTTT
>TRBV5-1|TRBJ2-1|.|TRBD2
CASSWRLAGESNEQFF
TGCGCCAGCAGCTGGAGACTAGCGGGAGAGTCTAATGAGCAGTTCTTC
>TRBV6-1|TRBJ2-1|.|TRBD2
CASSELAGFTRSYNEQFF
TGTGCCAGCAGTGAACTAGCGGGTTTTACCCGGTCCTACAATGAGCAGTTCTTC
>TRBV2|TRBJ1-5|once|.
CASKAWSSNQPQHF
TGTGCCAGCAAGGCATGGAGTAGCAATCAGCCCCAGCATTTT
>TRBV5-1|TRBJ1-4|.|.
CASSLGQQSGEKLFF
TGCGCCAGCAGCTTGGGCCAGCAAAGCGGTGAAAAACTGTTTTTT
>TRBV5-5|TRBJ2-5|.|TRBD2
CASSLSGTAFSETQYF
TGTGCCAGCAGCTTAAGCGGGACGGCCTTTTCCGAGACCCAGTACTTC
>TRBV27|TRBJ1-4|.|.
CASSRVPNEKLFF
TGTGCCAGCAGTCGGGTTCCTAATGAAAAACTGTTTTTT
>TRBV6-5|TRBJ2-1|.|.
CASSYPRQESNEQFF
TGTGCCAGCAGTTACCCCCGCCAGGAGAGCAATGAGCAGTTCTTC